These 27 T cell receptor beta chains share one sample of origin, sequenced in a study of T cell responses to AZD1222 COVID-19 vaccine. TCRdb's copy holds only in-frame clones and misses some; the assay was immunoSEQ multiplex PCR. The repertoire includes around 99,000 clones, approximately 90% of them detected once, and around 8.3% sits in the top ten. Sequenced material: peripheral blood, taken 28 days after the second AZD1222 dose. The receptor set was obtained from an adult who received the AZD1222 COVID-19 vaccine.

This clone showed up just a few times. The rearrangement links TRBV5-1 to TRBJ1-5, with D hard to call. The CDR3 totals 12 residues. Deletions cut 0 bases from V and 11 bases from J, with 9 bases between. Germline V lookup: CDR1 SGHRS, CDR2 YFSETQ. The CDR3 sequence: CASSLGYGAQHF. CDR3 DNA sequence: TGCGCCAGCAGCTTGGGGTACGGGGCCCAGCATTTT.

V usage is TRBV13 and J usage is TRBJ2-1; D call uncertain. The CDR3 is 11 residues long. Germline V CDR1 and CDR2: PRHDT, FYEKMQ (reference sequence). V was trimmed by 4 bases and J by 10 bases, leaving 8 bases between them. In nucleotides, the CDR3 is TGTGCCAGCAGCTCAAGCAAGGAGCAGTTCTTC. Protein product: CASSSSKEQFF.

The rearrangement links TRBV18 to TRBJ1-1; possible D gene TRBD1, 5 bases. The CDR3 consists of 15 residues. The germline V and J ends were trimmed by 0 bases and 4 bases, with 12 bases remaining between them. Germline V gene lookup returns CDR1 KGHSH and CDR2 LQKENI. CDR3 bases: TGTGCCAGCTCACCACCTCAGCACCAGGGCACTGAAGCTTTCTTT. Translated: CASSPPQHQGTEAFF.

The CDR3 DNA is TGTGCCAGCACCAGAAAAGCTGACAGGGGGGGAACTGAAGCTTTCTTT. It yields the protein CASTRKADRGGTEAFF. This chain connects TRBV9 to TRBJ1-1, with 9 bases fitting TRBD1. Germline trimming cut 6 bases from V and 5 bases from J; bases unmatched to any gene: 14. The CDR3 is 16 amino acids. Germline V lookup: CDR1 SGDLS, CDR2 YYNGEE.

J is TRBJ1-2 and V is TRBV27, with 7 bases identical to TRBD1. The germline V gene encodes CDR1 MNHEY and CDR2 SMNVEV (reference sequence). V was pared by 3 bases and J by 0 bases, with 1 base of the junction left unmatched. This CDR3 region has 14 residues. CDR3 nucleotide sequence: TGTGCCAGCAGTTTCGGGACAGCTAACTATGGCTACACCTTC. The encoded protein is CASSFGTANYGYTF.

The count of this clone is one. The rearrangement joins TRBV7-2 to TRBJ1-5, with D perhaps TRBD1 (5 bases). Per the germline V gene, CDR1 is SGHTA and CDR2 is FQGNSA. The CDR3 totals 15 residues. The germline V and J ends were trimmed by 3 bases and 1 base, with 10 bases remaining between them. The CDR3 loop is CASSFVGQSNQPQHF. CDR3 bases: TGTGCCAGCAGCTTCGTGGGGCAGAGCAATCAGCCCCAGCATTTT.

This sequence joins TRBV4-1 and TRBJ1-3; D might be TRBD1 (6 bases). V was shortened by 3 bases and J by 0 bases, with 15 bases between the two germline ends. The CDR3 sequence is 17 residues long. Germline CDR1 reads MGHRA; CDR2 reads YSYEKL. Here the CDR3 reads CASSQPTGMVSGNTIYF. As DNA, the CDR3 is TGCGCCAGCAGCCAGCCTACAGGGATGGTCTCTGGAAACACCATATATTTT.

The J gene is TRBJ2-4, the V gene TRBV14; D unresolved. Deletions cut 4 bases from V and 3 bases from J, with 10 bases between. From germline, CDR1 is SGHDN and CDR2 FVKESK. This CDR3 has 14 residues. CDR3 nucleotides: TGTGCCAGCAGCCTAAATACAAACAAAAACATTCAGTACTTC. It codes for CASSLNTNKNIQYF.

V and J are TRBV5-4 and TRBJ2-5; 7 bases agree with TRBD2. Trimming took 3 bases from V and 8 from J; bases not matched to a gene: 16. The CDR3 covers 16 residues. Germline V CDR1 and CDR2: SGHNT, YYREEE (reference sequence). The CDR3 loop is CASSSADSPGRDTQYF. Written as DNA, the CDR3 is TGTGCCAGCAGCTCGGCAGACAGTCCTGGGAGGGACACCCAGTACTTC.

The V and J genes are TRBV2 and TRBJ1-4; a possible D gene is TRBD1 (5 bases). CDR1 is SNHLY, CDR2 FYNNEI, per germline. CDR3 length: 17 residues. The V end lost 5 bases, the J end lost 8 bases, and 24 bases lay between the germline ends. This CDR3 is CASSSSVTGLKREKLFF. As DNA, the CDR3 is TGTGCCAGCAGTTCTTCCGTAACAGGACTCAAAAGGGAAAAACTGTTTTTT.

Only one count was recorded for this clone. This chain joins TRBV6-6 and TRBJ2-6; D call uncertain. CDR3 length equals 15 residues. The V and J ends lost 2 bases and 2 bases respectively, with 7 bases between them. The V gene's germline CDR1 is MNHNY and CDR2 SVGAGI (reference sequence). The CDR3 spells CASSYLRAGANVLTF. DNA of the CDR3: TGTGCCAGCAGTTACCTTAGGGCTGGGGCCAACGTCCTGACTTTC.

The chain has TRBV27 and TRBJ2-5, with D hard to call. Germline V gene data show CDR1 as MNHEY and CDR2 as SMNVEV (reference sequence). The V end was cut by 3 bases, the J end by 3 bases, with 8 bases between. The CDR3 has 13 residues. The CDR3 here is CASSFLSKETQYF. The CDR3 DNA reads TGTGCCAGCAGTTTTTTAAGCAAAGAGACCCAGTACTTC.

This clone has a single count. This chain links TRBV10-3 with TRBJ1-4; D might be TRBD1 (5 bases). The germline gives CDR1 ENHRY, CDR2 SYGVKD. The CDR3 spans 12 residues. The germline V and J ends were trimmed by 10 bases and 4 bases, with 10 bases remaining between them. The CDR3 region is CATRDGNEKLFF. Here the CDR3 DNA reads TGTGCCACCCGGGACGGTAATGAAAAACTGTTTTTT.

V and J are TRBV7-8 and TRBJ2-3; D possibly corresponds to TRBD2 (6 bases). Germline loops: CDR1 SGHVS, CDR2 FQNEAQ. With 5 bases removed from V and 4 bases from J, the gap between germline ends came to 13 bases. The CDR3 contains 14 residues. The chain's CDR3 is CASSRRRVPDTQYF. The DNA of the CDR3 is TGTGCCAGCAGCCGTAGGAGGGTCCCAGATACGCAGTATTTT.

V gene TRBV28 combines with J gene TRBJ2-7; 7 nucleotides line up with TRBD1. The ends lost 3 bases at V and 5 bases at J; junction bases unmatched: 10. The germline V gene encodes CDR1 MDHEN and CDR2 SYDVKM. This CDR3 region has 15 residues. The CDR3 DNA follows: TGTGCCAGCAGTTTTCCGGGACAGCGCCTCAACGAGCAGTACTTC. Translation gives CASSFPGQRLNEQYF.

This clone was counted a single time. The CDR3 sequence is CASSSGTGEETQYF. The CDR3 coding sequence is TGTGCCAGTAGTTCCGGGACAGGGGAAGAGACCCAGTACTTC. The rearrangement uses TRBV19 and TRBJ2-5; TRBD1 agrees at 10 bases. Trimming at V came to 5 bases and at J to 3 bases, leaving 3 bases not matched to a gene. The germline V gene has CDR1 LNHDA and CDR2 SQIVND (reference sequence). The CDR3 runs 14 residues.

This clone was observed a few times. The genes are TRBV30 and TRBJ1-6; D is perhaps TRBD1 (6 bases). V was trimmed by 0 bases and J by 7 bases, leaving 16 bases between them. Germline V CDR1 and CDR2: GTSNPN, SVGIG (reference sequence). The CDR3 spans 16 residues. Here the CDR3 reads CAWSVPRGGGNSPLHF. In DNA, the CDR3 is TGTGCCTGGAGTGTACCCAGGGGTGGAGGAAATTCACCCCTCCACTTT.

The genes are TRBV11-2 and TRBJ2-1; 9 nucleotides agree with TRBD2. This CDR3 has 14 residues. Germline V gene lookup returns CDR1 SGHAT and CDR2 FQNNGV. Trimming took 5 bases from V and 10 from J; bases not matched to a gene: 9. CDR3 bases: TGTGCCAGCAGCAGTCCGGGACTAGCCCCCGAGCAGTTCTTC. It is translated as CASSSPGLAPEQFF.

The chain joins TRBV19 to TRBJ2-1; 7 bases fit TRBD2. Germline lookup yields CDR1 LNHDA and CDR2 SQIVND (reference sequence). The CDR3 consists of 17 residues. The J segment lost 2 bases and the V segment lost 7 bases, leaving 14 bases of the junction unmatched. For the CDR3, the DNA is TGTGCCAGTAACGCGATCGGGGGGAGCAAGACCTACAATGAGCAGTTCTTC. Residues: CASNAIGGSKTYNEQFF.

The chain uses TRBV15 and TRBJ2-2, with D possibly TRBD1 on 5 matching bases. The CDR3 spans 14 residues. Trimming pared 4 bases from V and 3 bases from J, leaving 9 bases between. CDR1 and CDR2 from the germline V gene are LNHNV and YYDKDF (reference sequence). The CDR3 protein is CATSTGRDTGELFF. For the CDR3, the DNA is TGTGCCACCAGCACAGGCAGGGACACCGGGGAGCTGTTTTTT.

This clone occurred a few times. The genes are TRBV7-6 and TRBJ2-7; D is possibly TRBD1 or TRBD2 (7 bases each). The CDR3 loop spans 16 amino acids. Per the germline V gene, CDR1 is SGHVS and CDR2 is FNYEAQ. V was cut by 1 base and J by 7 bases, with 20 bases left in between. The CDR3 reads CASSLGGGTVPGEQYF. The CDR3 coding sequence is TGTGCCAGCAGCTTAGGGGGAGGGACAGTGCCTGGGGAGCAGTACTTC.

DNA of the CDR3: TGTGCCAGTAGTAATACATGGAGAAGGGGGTCTTACAATGAGCAGTTCTTC. It specifies CASSNTWRRGSYNEQFF. V is TRBV19 and J is TRBJ2-1; D might be TRBD1 (6 bases). V lost 4 bases, J lost 4 bases, and 20 bases lay in between. The germline CDR1 and CDR2 sequences are LNHDA and SQIVND (reference sequence). The CDR3 extends over 17 amino acids.

The J gene is TRBJ1-5, the V gene TRBV5-8, with D possibly TRBD1 on 6 matching bases. Germline CDR1 reads SGHTS; CDR2 reads YDEGEE. Trimming pared 2 bases from V and 4 bases from J, leaving 22 bases between. The CDR3 covers 18 residues. The CDR3 DNA is TGTGCCAGCAGCTTTAGAGCTAAAGTCGGGACACCAAATCAGCCCCAGCATTTT. Its protein product is CASSFRAKVGTPNQPQHF.

The rearrangement links TRBV3-1 (or the pseudogene TRBV3-2) to TRBJ2-2; D remains ambiguous. The V end was cut by 0 bases, the J end by 3 bases, with 8 bases between. Germline V gives CDR1 LGHDT, CDR2 YNNKEL (reference sequence). CDR3 length equals 15 residues. CDR3 loop: CASSQENSYTGELFF. The CDR3 DNA follows: TGTGCCAGCAGCCAAGAGAATAGCTACACCGGGGAGCTGTTTTTT.

The rearrangement joins TRBV14 to TRBJ2-3; D uncertain. This CDR3 has 13 amino acids. Germline V gene data show CDR1 as SGHDN and CDR2 as FVKESK. V lost 0 bases and J lost 3, with 4 bases in between. The CDR3: CASSQDLTDTQYF. The CDR3 bases are TGTGCCAGCAGCCAAGATCTGACAGATACGCAGTATTTT.

This chain links TRBV28 with TRBJ2-3; the D gene is possibly TRBD1 (6 bases). Trimming shortened V by 8 bases and J by 0 bases, and 24 bases separated the two germline ends. The CDR3 covers 18 residues. CDR1 MDHEN and CDR2 SYDVKM come from the germline V gene. The CDR3 sequence: CASGPGTITGASTDTQYF. In DNA form, the CDR3 reads TGTGCCAGCGGTCCCGGGACAATAACCGGGGCGAGCACAGATACGCAGTATTTT.

The chain recombines TRBV6-2 or TRBV6-3 with TRBJ1-2; D is perhaps TRBD1 (6 bases). This CDR3 is 16 amino acids long. The germline gives CDR1 MNHEY, CDR2 SVGEGT. Deletions cut 2 bases from V and 4 bases from J, with 17 bases between. CDR3 sequence (DNA): TGTGCCAGCAGTTACGCCAAAGGACAGCCCGGCTATGGCTACACCTTC. Protein sequence: CASSYAKGQPGYGYTF.